This T cell receptor beta chain was identified during a study of long-term antiretroviral therapy in people with HIV. Samples were assayed with immunoSEQ v3.0 at survey level. Using immunoSEQ multiplex PCR, the repertoire was profiled, and TCRdb retains in-frame clones only, with some absent. This sample has around 39,000 clones, with under 85% found just once. A minimum of one pre-ART and two post-ART PBMC samples existed for each donor. The CDR3 covers 15 residues. The ends were cut back, 8 bases at V and 5 bases at J, with 18 bases in the middle. Looked up from germline, CDR1 is SGHVS and CDR2 is FNYEAQ.

The TCR originated in a man younger than 30 with HIV. The chain joins TRBV7-6 to TRBJ2-2, with D perhaps TRBD1 or TRBD2 (6 bases each). The sample consisted of unsorted PBMCs, taken 1 year after starting antiretroviral therapy. CDR3 sequence reads: CASSQGGSWTGELFF. The CDR3 DNA follows: TGTGCCAGCTCCCAAGGGGGGAGCTGGACCGGGGAGCTGTTTTTT.